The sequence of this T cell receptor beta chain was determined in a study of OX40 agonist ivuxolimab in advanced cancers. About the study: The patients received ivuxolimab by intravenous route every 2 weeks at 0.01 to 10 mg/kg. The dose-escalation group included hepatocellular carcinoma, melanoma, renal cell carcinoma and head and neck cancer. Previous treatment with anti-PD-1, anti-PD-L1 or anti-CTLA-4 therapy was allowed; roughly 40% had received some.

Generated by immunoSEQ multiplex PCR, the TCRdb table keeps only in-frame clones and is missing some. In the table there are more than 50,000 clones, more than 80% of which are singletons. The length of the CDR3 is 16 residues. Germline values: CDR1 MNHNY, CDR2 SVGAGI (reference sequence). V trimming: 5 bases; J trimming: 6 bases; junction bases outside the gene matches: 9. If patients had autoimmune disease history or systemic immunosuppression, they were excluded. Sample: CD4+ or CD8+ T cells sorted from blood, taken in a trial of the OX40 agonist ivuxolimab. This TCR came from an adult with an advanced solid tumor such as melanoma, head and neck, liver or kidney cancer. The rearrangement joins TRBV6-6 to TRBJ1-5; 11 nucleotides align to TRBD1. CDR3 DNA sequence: TGTGCCAGCAGTAGCGCGGTGGGACAGGGGGTTCAGCCCCAGCATTTT. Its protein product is CASSSAVGQGVQPQHF.